Listed below are T cell receptor beta chains from one sample, sequenced in a study of early T cells in non-severe SARS-CoV-2 infection. From the 5' RACE reads, TCRdb called clonotypes with MiXCR, one entry per CDR3 protein. The data contain fewer than 30,000 distinct CDR3 sequences, roughly a tenth of them seen just once; the ten biggest clones take up roughly 15%. Sequenced: whole blood. Receptor source: an adult who was a healthcare worker with PCR-confirmed SARS-CoV-2 infection or an uninfected control (not recorded which). Both conserved end residues are part of each CDR3. Each record gives: J gene, clone size, D gene, V gene, CDR3 protein, CDR3 DNA. A D gene is named only where the DNA matches it firmly. Clone size, where shown, is once, few, many, or a class for clones that have expanded.

j_gene: TRBJ2-3; abundance: many; d_gene: TRBD1; v_gene: TRBV7-2; CDR3aa: CASSSGTGWRDTQYF; CDR3nt: TGTGCCAGCAGCTCCGGGACAGGGTGGAGGGATACGCAGTATTTT
j_gene: TRBJ2-3; abundance: many; d_gene: TRBD2; v_gene: TRBV5-4; CDR3aa: CASSAGLAGDTQYF; CDR3nt: TGTGCCAGCAGCGCGGGACTAGCGGGGGATACGCAGTATTTT
j_gene: TRBJ1-4; abundance: NA; d_gene: NA; v_gene: TRBV7-8; CDR3aa: CASSLVPGVNEKLFF; CDR3nt: TGTGCCAGCAGCTTAGTTCCAGGAGTAAATGAAAAACTGTTTTTT
j_gene: TRBJ1-1; abundance: few; d_gene: TRBD1; v_gene: TRBV11-1; CDR3aa: CASSFTGGGTEAFF; CDR3nt: TGTGCCAGCAGCTTCACAGGGGGAGGCACTGAAGCTTTCTTT
j_gene: TRBJ2-1; abundance: many; d_gene: NA; v_gene: TRBV7-2; CDR3aa: CASSQERTDYFYEQFF; CDR3nt: TGTGCCAGCAGCCAAGAAAGAACGGACTACTTCTATGAGCAGTTCTTC
j_gene: TRBJ2-2; abundance: medium-sized; d_gene: NA; v_gene: TRBV7-2; CDR3aa: CASSLFGGTGELFF; CDR3nt: TGTGCCAGCAGCTTATTCGGGGGCACCGGGGAGCTGTTTTTT
j_gene: TRBJ2-7; abundance: many; d_gene: TRBD2; v_gene: TRBV3-1; CDR3aa: CASSLAPGLASYEQYF; CDR3nt: TGTGCCAGCAGCCTGGCTCCGGGACTAGCGTCCTACGAGCAGTACTTC
j_gene: TRBJ2-4; abundance: many; d_gene: NA; v_gene: TRBV30; CDR3aa: CAWSASGSSRRNIQYF; CDR3nt: TGTGCCTGGAGTGCTTCCGGGTCATCGAGACGTAACATTCAGTACTTC
j_gene: TRBJ2-5; abundance: many; d_gene: TRBD1; v_gene: TRBV20-1; CDR3aa: CSAPGTGAGGTQYF; CDR3nt: TGCAGTGCCCCAGGGACAGGGGCGGGGGGGACCCAGTACTTC
j_gene: TRBJ1-2; abundance: NA; d_gene: TRBD1; v_gene: TRBV19; CDR3aa: CASRPQGNYGYTF; CDR3nt: TGTGCCAGTAGGCCACAGGGGAACTATGGCTACACCTTC
j_gene: TRBJ2-7; abundance: medium-sized; d_gene: NA; v_gene: TRBV5-5; CDR3aa: CASSSILGYEQYF; CDR3nt: TGTGCCAGCAGCTCTATATTGGGCTACGAGCAGTACTTC
j_gene: TRBJ1-5; abundance: many; d_gene: NA; v_gene: TRBV6-1; CDR3aa: CASRKGDGLIQPQHF; CDR3nt: TGTGCCAGCAGGAAGGGGGACGGTCTCATTCAGCCCCAGCATTTT
j_gene: TRBJ1-1; abundance: NA; d_gene: NA; v_gene: TRBV29-1; CDR3aa: CSVEISNTEAFF; CDR3nt: TGCAGCGTTGAGATCTCGAACACTGAAGCTTTCTTT
j_gene: TRBJ2-1; abundance: many; d_gene: TRBD2; v_gene: TRBV20-1; CDR3aa: CSARRLAGSYNEQFF; CDR3nt: TGCAGTGCTAGGCGACTAGCGGGGTCCTACAATGAGCAGTTCTTC
j_gene: TRBJ1-2; abundance: many; d_gene: NA; v_gene: TRBV30; CDR3aa: CAWSAEEGSGYTF; CDR3nt: TGTGCCTGGAGCGCGGAAGAGGGGAGCGGCTACACCTTC
j_gene: TRBJ2-7; abundance: many; d_gene: NA; v_gene: TRBV19; CDR3aa: CASSIRLLGTYEQYF; CDR3nt: TGTGCCAGTAGTATAAGGCTGCTTGGGACCTACGAGCAGTACTTC
j_gene: TRBJ2-3; abundance: many; d_gene: NA; v_gene: TRBV7-6; CDR3aa: CASSLFGQITDTQYF; CDR3nt: TGTGCCAGCAGCTTATTTGGACAGATAACAGATACGCAGTATTTT
j_gene: TRBJ2-1; abundance: NA; d_gene: TRBD2; v_gene: TRBV11-1; CDR3aa: CASSLAPSGELYNEQFF; CDR3nt: TGTGCCAGCAGCTTAGCGCCTAGCGGGGAACTCTACAATGAGCAGTTCTTC
j_gene: TRBJ1-4; abundance: few; d_gene: NA; v_gene: TRBV9; CDR3aa: CASSVEWGDEKLFF; CDR3nt: TGTGCCAGCAGCGTAGAGTGGGGGGATGAAAAACTGTTTTTT